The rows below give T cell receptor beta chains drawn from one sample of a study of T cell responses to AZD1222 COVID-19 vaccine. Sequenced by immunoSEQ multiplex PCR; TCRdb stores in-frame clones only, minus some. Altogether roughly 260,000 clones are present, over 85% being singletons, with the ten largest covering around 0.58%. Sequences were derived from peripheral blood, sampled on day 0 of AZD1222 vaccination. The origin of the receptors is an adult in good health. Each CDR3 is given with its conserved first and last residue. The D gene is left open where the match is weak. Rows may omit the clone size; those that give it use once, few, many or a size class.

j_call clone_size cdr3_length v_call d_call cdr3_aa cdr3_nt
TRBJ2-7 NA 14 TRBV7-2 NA CASSLGMPPYEQYF TGTGCCAGCAGCTTAGGAATGCCACCCTACGAGCAGTACTTC
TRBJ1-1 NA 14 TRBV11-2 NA CASSLDAGYTEAFF TGTGCCAGCAGCTTAGATGCGGGGTACACTGAAGCTTTCTTT
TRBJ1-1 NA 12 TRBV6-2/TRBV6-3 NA CASSRRTAEAFF TGTGCCAGCAGTCGCCGGACCGCTGAAGCTTTCTTT
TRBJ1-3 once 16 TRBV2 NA CASSEGQGVPGNTIYF TGTGCCAGCAGTGAGGGGCAGGGAGTGCCTGGAAACACCATATATTTT
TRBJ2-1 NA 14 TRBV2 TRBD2 CASSVGTSVSEQFF TGTGCCAGCAGTGTCGGGACTAGCGTATCAGAGCAGTTCTTC
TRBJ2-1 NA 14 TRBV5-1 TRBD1 CASSLGDSHNEQFF TGCGCCAGCAGCTTGGGGGACAGCCACAATGAGCAGTTCTTC
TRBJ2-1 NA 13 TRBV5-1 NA CASSEFRGNEQFF TGCGCCAGCAGCGAGTTTAGGGGCAATGAGCAGTTCTTC
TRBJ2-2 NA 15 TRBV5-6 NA CASSFGGTNTGELFF TGTGCCAGCAGCTTTGGCGGGACGAACACCGGGGAGCTGTTTTTT
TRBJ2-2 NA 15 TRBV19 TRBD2 CASSVEGGPAGELFF TGTGCCAGTAGTGTTGAGGGAGGGCCGGCCGGGGAGCTGTTTTTT
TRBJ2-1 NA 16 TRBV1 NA CTSSQDGGALYNEQFF TGCACCAGCAGCCAAGATGGCGGGGCCCTTTACAATGAGCAGTTCTTC
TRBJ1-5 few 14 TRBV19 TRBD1 CASSLGQGYQPQHF TGTGCCAGTAGCCTTGGACAGGGCTACCAGCCCCAGCATTTT
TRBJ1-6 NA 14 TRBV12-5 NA CASGLISPRQPLHF TGTGCTAGTGGTTTGATTAGTCCAAGACAACCCCTCCACTTT
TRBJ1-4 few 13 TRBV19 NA CASSTTNLEKLFF TGTGCCAGTAGTACGACGAACCTGGAAAAACTGTTTTTT
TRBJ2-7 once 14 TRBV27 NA CASSLNTYSYEQYF TGTGCCAGCAGTTTAAACACCTACTCCTACGAGCAGTACTTC
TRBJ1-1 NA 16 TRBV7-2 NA CASSLQGQQVNTEAFF TGTGCCAGCAGCTTACAGGGCCAGCAAGTGAACACTGAAGCTTTCTTT
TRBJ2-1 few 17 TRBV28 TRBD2 CASTHSGRKSSYNEQFF TGTGCCAGCACCCATAGCGGGAGGAAGAGCTCCTACAATGAGCAGTTCTTC
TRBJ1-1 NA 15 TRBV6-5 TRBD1 CASNRKTGGIAEAFF TGTGCCAGCAATCGAAAAACAGGGGGCATCGCTGAAGCTTTCTTT
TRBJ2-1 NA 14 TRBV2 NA CASSGDSRFGEQFF TGTGCCAGCAGTGGGGACTCCCGATTCGGGGAGCAGTTCTTC
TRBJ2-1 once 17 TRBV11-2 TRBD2 CASSLSLVAGGGNEQFF TGTGCCAGCAGCTTATCTTTAGTAGCGGGGGGAGGGAATGAGCAGTTCTTC
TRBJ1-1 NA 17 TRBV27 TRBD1 CASSHPGTGRKNTEAFF TGTGCCAGCAGTCATCCCGGGACAGGGAGGAAGAACACTGAAGCTTTCTTT
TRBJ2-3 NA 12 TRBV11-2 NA CASSLEGDTQYF TGTGCCAGCAGCTTAGAGGGAGATACGCAGTATTTT
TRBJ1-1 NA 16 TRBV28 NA CASRGGWGAQDTEAFF TGTGCCAGCAGGGGGGGCTGGGGCGCTCAGGACACTGAAGCTTTCTTT
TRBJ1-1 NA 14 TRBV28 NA CASTWGTPNTEAFF TGTGCCAGCACCTGGGGGACACCGAACACTGAAGCTTTCTTT
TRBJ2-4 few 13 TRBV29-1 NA CSVPGLAKNIQYF TGCAGCGTCCCCGGCTTAGCCAAAAACATTCAGTACTTC
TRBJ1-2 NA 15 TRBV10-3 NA CAISDGGITNYGYTF TGTGCCATCAGTGACGGGGGCATTACTAACTATGGCTACACCTTC
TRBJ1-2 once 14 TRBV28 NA CASRTGQSRYGYTF TGTGCCAGCAGAACCGGACAGAGTCGCTATGGCTACACCTTC
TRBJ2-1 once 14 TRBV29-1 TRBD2 CSVSRLAAYNEQFF TGCAGCGTTTCTCGTCTAGCGGCCTACAATGAGCAGTTCTTC
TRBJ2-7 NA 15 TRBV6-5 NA CASNRGGQQNYEQYF TGTGCCAGCAACAGGGGGGGACAGCAAAACTACGAGCAGTACTTC
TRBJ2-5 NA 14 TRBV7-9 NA CASSSPRGGETQYF TGTGCCAGCAGTTCCCCGCGGGGTGGTGAGACCCAGTACTTC